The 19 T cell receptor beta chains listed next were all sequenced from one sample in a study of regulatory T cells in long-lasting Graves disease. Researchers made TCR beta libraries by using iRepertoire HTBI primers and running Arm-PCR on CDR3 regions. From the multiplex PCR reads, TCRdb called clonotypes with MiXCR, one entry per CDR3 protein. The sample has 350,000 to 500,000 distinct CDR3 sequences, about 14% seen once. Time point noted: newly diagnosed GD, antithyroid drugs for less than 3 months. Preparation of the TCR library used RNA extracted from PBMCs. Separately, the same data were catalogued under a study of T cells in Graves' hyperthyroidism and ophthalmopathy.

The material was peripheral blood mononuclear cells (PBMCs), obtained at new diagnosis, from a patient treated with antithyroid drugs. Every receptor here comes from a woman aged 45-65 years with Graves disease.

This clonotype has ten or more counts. The DNA for the CDR3 is TGTGCCAGCAGGAAGCAGGGAGATGATCTTAATTCACCCCTCCACTTT. Protein sequence: CASRKQGDDLNSPLHF. J is TRBJ1-6 and V is TRBV2, with D possibly TRBD1 on 5 matching bases. CDR1 is SNHLY and CDR2 is FYNNEI in the germline V gene. The germline V and J ends were trimmed by 6 bases and 6 bases, with 18 bases remaining between them. The CDR3 is made up of 16 amino acids.

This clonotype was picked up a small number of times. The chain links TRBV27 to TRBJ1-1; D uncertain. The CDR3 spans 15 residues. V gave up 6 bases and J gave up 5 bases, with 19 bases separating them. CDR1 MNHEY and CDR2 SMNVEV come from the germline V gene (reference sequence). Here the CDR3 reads CASSLNWGGRTEAFF. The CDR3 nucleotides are TGTGCCAGCAGCCTGAATTGGGGTGGACGGACTGAAGCTTTCTTT.

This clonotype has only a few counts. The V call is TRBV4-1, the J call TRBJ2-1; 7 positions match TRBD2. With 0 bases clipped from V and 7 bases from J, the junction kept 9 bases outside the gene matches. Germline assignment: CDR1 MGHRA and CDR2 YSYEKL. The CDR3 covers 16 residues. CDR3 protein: CASSQEGLAVKNEQFF. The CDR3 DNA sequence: TGCGCCAGCAGCCAAGAGGGGCTAGCGGTAAAGAATGAGCAGTTCTTC.

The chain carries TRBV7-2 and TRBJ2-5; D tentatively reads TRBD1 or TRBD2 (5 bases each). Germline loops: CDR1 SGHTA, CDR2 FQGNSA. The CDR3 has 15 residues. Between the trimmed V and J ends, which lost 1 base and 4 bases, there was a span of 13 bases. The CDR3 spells CASSLGGAGGETQYF. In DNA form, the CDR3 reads TGTGCCAGCAGCTTAGGGGGAGCTGGGGGAGAGACCCAGTACTTC.

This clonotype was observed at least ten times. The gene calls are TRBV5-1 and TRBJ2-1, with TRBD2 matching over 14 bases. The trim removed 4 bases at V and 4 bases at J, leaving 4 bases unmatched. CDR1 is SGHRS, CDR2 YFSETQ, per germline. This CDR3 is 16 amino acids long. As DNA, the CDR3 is TGCGCCAGCAGCCCAAGGACTAGCGGGAGGTACAATGAGCAGTTCTTC. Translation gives CASSPRTSGRYNEQFF.

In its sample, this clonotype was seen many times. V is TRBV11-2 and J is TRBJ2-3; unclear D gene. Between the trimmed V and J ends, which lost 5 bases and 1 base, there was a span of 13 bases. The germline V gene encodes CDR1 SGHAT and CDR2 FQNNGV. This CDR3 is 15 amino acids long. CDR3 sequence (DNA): TGTGCCAGCAGCCAATCCCAGGTGCGCACAGATACGCAGTATTTT. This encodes CASSQSQVRTDTQYF.

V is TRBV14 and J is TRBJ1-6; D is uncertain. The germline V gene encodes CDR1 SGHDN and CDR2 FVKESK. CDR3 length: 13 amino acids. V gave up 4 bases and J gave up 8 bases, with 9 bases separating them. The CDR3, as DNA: TGTGCCAGCAGCCGAGCGGACCATTCACCCCTCCACTTT. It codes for CASSRADHSPLHF.

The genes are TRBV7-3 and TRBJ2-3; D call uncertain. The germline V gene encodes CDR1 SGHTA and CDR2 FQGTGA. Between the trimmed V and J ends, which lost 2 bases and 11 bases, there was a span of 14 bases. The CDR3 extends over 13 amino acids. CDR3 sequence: CASSLGAATLQYF. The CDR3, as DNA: TGTGCCAGCAGCTTAGGAGCAGCAACCCTGCAGTATTTT.

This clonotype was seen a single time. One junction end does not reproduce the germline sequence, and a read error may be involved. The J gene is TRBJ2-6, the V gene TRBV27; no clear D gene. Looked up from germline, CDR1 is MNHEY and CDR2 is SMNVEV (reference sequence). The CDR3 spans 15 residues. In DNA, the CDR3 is TGTGCCAGCAGTTTGGCCTACTCTGGGACCAACGTCCTGACTTTC. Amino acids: CASSLAYSGTNVLTF.

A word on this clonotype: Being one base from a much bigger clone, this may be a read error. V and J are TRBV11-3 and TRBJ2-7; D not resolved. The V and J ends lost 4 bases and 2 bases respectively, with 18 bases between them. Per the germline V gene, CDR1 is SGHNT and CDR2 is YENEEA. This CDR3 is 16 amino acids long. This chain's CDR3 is CASSSFSADEPYEQYF. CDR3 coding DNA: TGTGCCAGCAGCTCATTTTCGGCGGACGAACCCTACGAGCAGTACTTC.

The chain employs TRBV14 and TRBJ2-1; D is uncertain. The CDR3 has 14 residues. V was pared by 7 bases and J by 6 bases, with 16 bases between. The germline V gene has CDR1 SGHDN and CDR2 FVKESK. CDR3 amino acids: CASTPRAAFNEQFF. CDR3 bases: TGTGCCAGCACCCCCCGGGCTGCCTTCAATGAGCAGTTCTTC.

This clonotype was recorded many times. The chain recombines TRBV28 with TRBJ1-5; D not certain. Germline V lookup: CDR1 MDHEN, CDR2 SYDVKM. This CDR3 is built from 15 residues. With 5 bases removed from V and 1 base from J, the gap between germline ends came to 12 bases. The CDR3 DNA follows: TGTGCCAGCAGTAACCTGGACGGGAGCAATCAGCCCCAGCATTTT. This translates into CASSNLDGSNQPQHF.

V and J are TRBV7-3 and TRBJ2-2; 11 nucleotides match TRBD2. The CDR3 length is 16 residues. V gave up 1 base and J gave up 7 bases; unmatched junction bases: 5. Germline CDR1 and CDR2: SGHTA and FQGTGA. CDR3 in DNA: TGTGCCAGCAGCTTAATAGCGGGAGGGCTCGGCGGGGAGCTGTTTTTT. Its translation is CASSLIAGGLGGELFF.

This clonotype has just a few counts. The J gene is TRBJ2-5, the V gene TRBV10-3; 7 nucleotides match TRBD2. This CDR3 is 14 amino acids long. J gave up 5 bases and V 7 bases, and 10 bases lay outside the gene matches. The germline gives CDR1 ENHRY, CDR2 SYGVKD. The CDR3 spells CAIKNSGRGETQYF. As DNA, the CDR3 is TGTGCCATCAAAAATAGCGGGCGGGGGGAGACCCAGTACTTC.

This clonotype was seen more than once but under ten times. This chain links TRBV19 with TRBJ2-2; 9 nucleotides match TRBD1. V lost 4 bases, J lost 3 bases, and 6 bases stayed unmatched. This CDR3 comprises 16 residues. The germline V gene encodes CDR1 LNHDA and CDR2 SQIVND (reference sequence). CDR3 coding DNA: TGTGCCAGTAGTACTCCACAGGGGGCGGACACCGGGGAGCTGTTTTTT. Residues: CASSTPQGADTGELFF.

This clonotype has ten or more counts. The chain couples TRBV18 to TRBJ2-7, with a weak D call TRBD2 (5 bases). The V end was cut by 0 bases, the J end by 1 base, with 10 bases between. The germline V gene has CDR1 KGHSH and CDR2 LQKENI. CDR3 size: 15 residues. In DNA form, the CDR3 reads TGTGCCAGCTCACCACCGTCGAGGGATTCCTACGAGCAGTACTTC. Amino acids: CASSPPSRDSYEQYF.

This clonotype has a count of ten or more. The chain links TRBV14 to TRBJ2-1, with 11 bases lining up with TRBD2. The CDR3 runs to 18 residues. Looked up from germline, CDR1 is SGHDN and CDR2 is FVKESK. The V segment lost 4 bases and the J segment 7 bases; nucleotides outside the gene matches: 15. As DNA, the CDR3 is TGTGCCAGCAGCCTCAACTATGCCGGGACTAGCGGTAGGAATGAGCAGTTCTTC. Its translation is CASSLNYAGTSGRNEQFF.

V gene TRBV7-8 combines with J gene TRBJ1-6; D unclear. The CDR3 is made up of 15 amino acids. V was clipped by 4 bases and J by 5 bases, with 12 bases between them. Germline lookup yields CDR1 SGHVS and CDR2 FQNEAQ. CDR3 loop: CASSSVRQNNSPLHF. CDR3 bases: TGTGCCAGCAGCTCAGTACGTCAGAATAATTCACCCCTCCACTTT. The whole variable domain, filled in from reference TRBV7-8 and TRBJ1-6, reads GAGVSQSPRYKVAKRGQDVALRCDPISGHVSLFWYQQALGQGPEFLTYFQNEAQLDKSGLPSDRFFAERPEGSVSTLKIQRTQQEDSAVYLCASSSVRQNNSPLHFGNGTRLTVT.

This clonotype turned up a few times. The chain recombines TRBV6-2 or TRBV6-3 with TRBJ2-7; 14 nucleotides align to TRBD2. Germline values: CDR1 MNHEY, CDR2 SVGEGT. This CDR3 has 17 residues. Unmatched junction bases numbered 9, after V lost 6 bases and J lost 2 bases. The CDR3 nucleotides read TGTGCCAGCAGCAGACTAGCGGGAGGGCCGGGCACCTACGAGCAGTACTTC. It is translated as CASSRLAGGPGTYEQYF.